Below, 27 T cell receptor beta chains from the same sample are listed, as sequenced in a study of blood T cell repertoires in COVID-19 (dated by TCRdb to 2020 to 2021). Receptor libraries were prepared by the immunoSEQ multiplex PCR assay. Entries here come from immuneACCESS through TCRdb and include only in-frame sequences with V and J called. Some clones fail to appear in such tables; in the studies checked, an unresolved V gene covers under half of the shortfall, and the cause of the remainder is unknown. The sample table shows about 68,000 clones, and 86% are seen once. In total, the top ten clones hold 1.4% of the sample. What was sequenced was peripheral blood. These receptors all come from a woman aged 55-69 years with acute or convalescent COVID-19.

The genes are TRBV10-3 and TRBJ1-1; D remains ambiguous. V dropped 6 bases and J dropped 1 base, with 15 bases sitting between them. The length of the CDR3 is 15 residues. Germline values: CDR1 ENHRY, CDR2 SYGVKD. CDR3 nucleotide sequence: TGTGCCATCAGATCTGCCCAACAGACGAACACTGAAGCTTTCTTT. This sequence encodes CAIRSAQQTNTEAFF.

V gene TRBV5-1 combines with J gene TRBJ2-1; 10 positions agree with TRBD2. The junction had 12 bases not matched to a gene; V was cut back by 0 bases and J by 0 bases. This CDR3 spans 20 amino acids. CDR1 is SGHRS and CDR2 is YFSETQ in the germline V gene. The CDR3 DNA follows: TGCGCCAGCAGCTTGGCCCCCGGTAGCGGGGGGTTAGGCTCCTACAATGAGCAGTTCTTC. Translation: CASSLAPGSGGLGSYNEQFF. The entire variable domain, with the rest obtained from reference TRBV5-1 and TRBJ2-1, is as follows: KAGVTQTPRYLIKTRGQQVTLSCSPISGHRSVSWYQQTPGQGLQFLFEYFSETQRNKGNFPGRFSGRQFSNSRSEMNVSTLELGDSALYLCASSLAPGSGGLGSYNEQFFGPGTRLTVL.

DNA for the CDR3: TGTGCCAGCAGCACACCAGCGGGAGGCGGGGAGACCCAGTACTTC. It specifies CASSTPAGGGETQYF. The rearrangement joins TRBV5-4 to TRBJ2-5, with TRBD2 matching 9 bases. V lost 4 bases, J lost 5 bases, and 9 bases stayed unmatched. This CDR3 is 15 amino acids long. CDR1 and CDR2 (germline): SGHNT, YYREEE (reference sequence).

This chain uses TRBV19 with TRBJ1-2; no firm D call. Per the germline V gene, CDR1 is LNHDA and CDR2 is SQIVND (reference sequence). The CDR3 sequence is 15 residues long. V was shortened by 7 bases and J by 0 bases, with 15 bases between the two germline ends. CDR3 protein: CASTPQDGANYGYTF. The CDR3 region has the DNA TGTGCCAGTACCCCCCAGGACGGGGCTAACTATGGCTACACCTTC.

This chain uses TRBV7-6 with TRBJ2-1; D perhaps matches TRBD2 (6 bases). Germline V gives CDR1 SGHVS, CDR2 FNYEAQ. CDR3 length: 16 amino acids. Trimming cost V 1 base and J 9 bases, with 19 bases left between them. The CDR3 sequence: CASSLGFGGPGGEQFF. The CDR3 DNA is TGTGCCAGCAGCTTAGGATTTGGTGGACCCGGGGGTGAGCAGTTCTTC.

This sequence joins TRBV28 and TRBJ1-1; tentatively, D is TRBD1 (6 bases). CDR1 and CDR2 (germline): MDHEN, SYDVKM. This CDR3 is 14 amino acids long. V was pared by 5 bases and J by 7 bases, with 17 bases between. The CDR3 bases are TGTGCCAGCAGTCACCGGACAGTTGCTGGTGAAGCTTTCTTT. Residues: CASSHRTVAGEAFF.

The chain links TRBV5-4 to TRBJ2-2; 11 nucleotides match TRBD2. This CDR3 comprises 17 residues. V shed 1 base and J 3 bases; nucleotides not matched to a gene: 5. From germline, CDR1 is SGHNT and CDR2 YYREEE (reference sequence). CDR3 coding DNA: TGTGCCAGCAGCTTGACTAGCGGGGGTACGCACACCGGGGAGCTGTTTTTT. It is translated as CASSLTSGGTHTGELFF.

The chain's CDR3 is CASSMDRWAFF. CDR3 nucleotide sequence: TGTGCCAGCAGCATGGACAGATGGGCTTTCTTT. The rearrangement links TRBV12-3 or TRBV12-4 to TRBJ1-1; D perhaps matches TRBD1 (6 bases). The CDR3 consists of 11 residues. Between the trimmed V and J ends, which lost 6 bases and 11 bases, there was a span of 13 bases.

The chain is built from TRBV29-1 and TRBJ2-5; 8 bases are a match to TRBD2. This CDR3 spans 14 amino acids. The V segment lost 6 bases and the J segment 3 bases; nucleotides outside the gene matches: 9. Germline-derived CDR1 and CDR2 are SQVTM and ANQGSEA. The chain's CDR3 is CSVSGRAGEETQYF. For the CDR3, the DNA is TGCAGCGTGAGCGGTAGAGCGGGGGAAGAGACCCAGTACTTC.

The chain employs TRBV18 and TRBJ2-1; 9 bases are a match to TRBD1. Per the germline V gene, CDR1 is KGHSH and CDR2 is LQKENI. The CDR3 extends over 21 amino acids. V shed 0 bases, J shed 5 bases, and the junction held 20 bases outside the gene matches. The CDR3 DNA is TGTGCCAGCTCACCACCGATTTTCAGGGGACAGGGCCCTTCCCGTAACAATGAGCAGTTCTTC. This encodes CASSPPIFRGQGPSRNNEQFF.

The chain joins TRBV2 to TRBJ1-6, with D unclear. Germline CDR1 reads SNHLY; CDR2 reads FYNNEI. The CDR3 extends over 15 amino acids. Trimming shortened V by 3 bases and J by 1 base, and 7 bases separated the two germline ends. CDR3 loop: CASSDGISYNSPLHF. In DNA form, the CDR3 reads TGTGCCAGCAGTGACGGGATTTCCTATAATTCACCCCTCCACTTT.

The chain is built from TRBV7-2 and TRBJ2-7, with 9 bases aligning to TRBD1. CDR3 length equals 13 residues. The ends lost 4 bases at V and 6 bases at J; junction bases unmatched: 4. The germline CDR1 and CDR2 sequences are SGHTA and FQGNSA. The CDR3 DNA is TGTGCCAGCAGCTCGGACAGGGGTGGCGAGCAGTACTTC. Translating gives CASSSDRGGEQYF.

Concerning this clone: Within the sample, other DNA sequences also encode this same CDR3. The CDR3 region has the DNA TGTGCCAGCAGCTTCGACTCAGCAAGCTCCTACAATGAGCAGTTCTTC. Its protein is CASSFDSASSYNEQFF. J is TRBJ2-1 and V is TRBV11-2; D is undetermined. V lost 3 bases to trimming and J lost 0 bases, with 12 bases between them. In germline, CDR1 is SGHAT, CDR2 FQNNGV. The CDR3 contains 16 residues.

This sequence joins TRBV11-2 and TRBJ1-2, with D possibly being TRBD1 (5 bases). The germline V gene has CDR1 SGHAT and CDR2 FQNNGV. V was cut by 1 base and J by 9 bases, with 24 bases left in between. The CDR3 is 17 residues long. The CDR3 region has the DNA TGTGCCAGCAGCTTAGGATGGACGGCCCCGGGGGGTCGGAGCTACACCTTC. Translated, it gives CASSLGWTAPGGRSYTF.

The J gene is TRBJ2-3, the V gene TRBV5-1; 10 bases agree with TRBD2. V was pared by 2 bases and J by 6 bases, with 12 bases of the junction left unmatched. CDR1 SGHRS and CDR2 YFSETQ come from the germline V gene. This CDR3 region has 17 residues. The CDR3, as DNA: TGCGCCAGCAGCTTCACGCGGAGCGGGAGGGAAGGTGATACGCAGTATTTT. It yields the protein CASSFTRSGREGDTQYF.

J is TRBJ2-7 and V is TRBV5-4; the match to TRBD2 covers 9 bases. There are 17 residues in the CDR3. J was trimmed by 2 bases and V by 1 base; bases with no gene match: 10. Germline lookup yields CDR1 SGHNT and CDR2 YYREEE (reference sequence). In nucleotides, the CDR3 is TGTGCCAGCAGCTTGCCTTCCTCTAGCGGGGCCGCCTACGAGCAGTACTTC. Amino acid sequence: CASSLPSSSGAAYEQYF. Full variable domain (missing parts from reference TRBV5-4 and TRBJ2-7): ETGVTQSPTHLIKTRGQQVTLRCSSQSGHNTVSWYQQALGQGPQFIFQYYREEENGRGNFPPRFSGLQFPNYSSELNVNALELDDSALYLCASSLPSSSGAAYEQYFGPGTRLTVT.

Of note for this clone: This sample also contains other DNA sequences that code for the same CDR3. The chain recombines TRBV18 with TRBJ2-3, with D possibly being TRBD2 (6 bases). Germline V gives CDR1 KGHSH, CDR2 LQKENI. V gave up 3 bases and J gave up 3 bases, with 16 bases separating them. CDR3 length: 16 residues. In nucleotides, the CDR3 is TGTGCCAGCTCACCCGGTAGTAGCGGTGTAACAGATACGCAGTATTTT. This translates into CASSPGSSGVTDTQYF.

The V and J genes are TRBV5-1 and TRBJ2-3; 14 bases match TRBD2. Germline V CDR1 and CDR2: SGHRS, YFSETQ. The ends lost 4 bases at V and 4 bases at J; junction bases unmatched: 8. There are 17 residues in the CDR3. CDR3: CASSPGTSGGRSDTQYF. The CDR3 DNA sequence: TGCGCCAGCAGCCCCGGGACTAGCGGGGGTCGTTCAGATACGCAGTATTTT.

The J gene is TRBJ1-4, the V gene TRBV6-5; D is unresolved. Germline V gene data show CDR1 as MNHEY and CDR2 as SVGAGI. The CDR3 has 14 amino acids. The ends were cut back, 8 bases at V and 8 bases at J, with 18 bases in the middle. The CDR3 nucleotides are TGTGCCAGCGCAAGGATCGGCTTGCGGGAAAAACTGTTTTTT. Translated, it gives CASARIGLREKLFF.

The rearrangement links TRBV18 to TRBJ1-2; tentatively, D is TRBD1 (5 bases). V was pared by 2 bases and J by 5 bases, with 9 bases between. Germline values: CDR1 KGHSH, CDR2 LQKENI. This CDR3 contains 13 residues. The CDR3 region has the DNA TGTGCCAGCTCACCAGAGACAGTATATGGCTACACCTTC. Amino acid sequence: CASSPETVYGYTF.

The chain joins TRBV5-1 to TRBJ1-2, with TRBD1 as a possible D gene (6 bases). Germline V CDR1 and CDR2: SGHRS, YFSETQ. This CDR3 has 16 amino acids. Trimming removed 0 bases at V and 1 base at J, with 13 bases between. The DNA of the CDR3 is TGCGCCAGCAGCTTGGTCGGGGGGGCCAGTAACTATGGCTACACCTTC. Amino acid sequence: CASSLVGGASNYGYTF.

The V gene is TRBV18, the J gene TRBJ2-2; perhaps TRBD1 as D (5 bases). Germline assignment: CDR1 KGHSH and CDR2 LQKENI. V was pared by 2 bases and J by 3 bases, with 13 bases between. This CDR3 is built from 16 residues. The CDR3 protein is CASSPLQTEDTGELFF. For the CDR3, the DNA is TGTGCCAGCTCACCATTGCAGACAGAAGACACCGGGGAGCTGTTTTTT.

V usage is TRBV5-1 and J usage is TRBJ1-1, with D perhaps matching TRBD1 (5 bases). The CDR3 is 15 amino acids. V shed 0 bases and J shed 6 bases, with 15 bases lying between them. Germline V CDR1 and CDR2: SGHRS, YFSETQ. The chain's CDR3 is CASSLGPQGNAEAFF. DNA for the CDR3: TGCGCCAGCAGCTTGGGGCCTCAGGGTAACGCTGAAGCTTTCTTT.

The chain couples TRBV7-2 to TRBJ2-2, with 7 positions matching TRBD2. Germline CDR1 and CDR2: SGHTA and FQGNSA. This CDR3 is 15 amino acids long. J was trimmed by 4 bases and V by 6 bases; bases with no gene match: 8. CDR3 DNA: TGTGCCAGCAGTTTCAGCGGGACGACCACCGGGGAGCTGTTTTTT. Its translation: CASSFSGTTTGELFF. Combining the CDR3 with reference TRBV7-2 and TRBJ2-2 gives the whole variable domain GAGVSQSPSNKVTEKGKDVELRCDPISGHTALYWYRQSLGQGLEFLIYFQGNSAPDKSGLPSDRFSAERTGGSVSTLTIQRTQQEDSAVYLCASSFSGTTTGELFFGEGSRLTVL.

This chain uses TRBV5-1 with TRBJ2-7, with 9 bases aligning to TRBD1. Germline CDR1 reads SGHRS; CDR2 reads YFSETQ. Germline trimming cut 3 bases from V and 3 bases from J; bases unmatched to any gene: 4. There are 14 residues in the CDR3. The CDR3 coding sequence is TGCGCCAGCAGCTCCGGACAGGGGCTCTACGAGCAGTACTTC. The encoded protein is CASSSGQGLYEQYF.

The chain links TRBV25-1 to TRBJ2-4, with a weak D call TRBD2 (5 bases). The CDR3 sequence is 12 residues long. Trimming stripped 4 bases from V and 6 bases from J, with 7 bases between. Germline CDR1 and CDR2: MGHDK and SYGVNS. Written as DNA, the CDR3 is TGTGCCAGCAGTGCGGGGTCAAACATTCAGTACTTC. Residues: CASSAGSNIQYF.

The chain has TRBV24-1 and TRBJ1-4, with 9 positions matching TRBD1. The J segment lost 8 bases and the V segment lost 3 bases, leaving 9 bases of the junction unmatched. CDR1 and CDR2 (germline): KGHDR, SFDVKD. This CDR3 contains 16 residues. The DNA of the CDR3 is TGTGCCACCAGTGATCCCGGACAGGGGACGGGCGAAAAACTGTTTTTT. Protein sequence: CATSDPGQGTGEKLFF.